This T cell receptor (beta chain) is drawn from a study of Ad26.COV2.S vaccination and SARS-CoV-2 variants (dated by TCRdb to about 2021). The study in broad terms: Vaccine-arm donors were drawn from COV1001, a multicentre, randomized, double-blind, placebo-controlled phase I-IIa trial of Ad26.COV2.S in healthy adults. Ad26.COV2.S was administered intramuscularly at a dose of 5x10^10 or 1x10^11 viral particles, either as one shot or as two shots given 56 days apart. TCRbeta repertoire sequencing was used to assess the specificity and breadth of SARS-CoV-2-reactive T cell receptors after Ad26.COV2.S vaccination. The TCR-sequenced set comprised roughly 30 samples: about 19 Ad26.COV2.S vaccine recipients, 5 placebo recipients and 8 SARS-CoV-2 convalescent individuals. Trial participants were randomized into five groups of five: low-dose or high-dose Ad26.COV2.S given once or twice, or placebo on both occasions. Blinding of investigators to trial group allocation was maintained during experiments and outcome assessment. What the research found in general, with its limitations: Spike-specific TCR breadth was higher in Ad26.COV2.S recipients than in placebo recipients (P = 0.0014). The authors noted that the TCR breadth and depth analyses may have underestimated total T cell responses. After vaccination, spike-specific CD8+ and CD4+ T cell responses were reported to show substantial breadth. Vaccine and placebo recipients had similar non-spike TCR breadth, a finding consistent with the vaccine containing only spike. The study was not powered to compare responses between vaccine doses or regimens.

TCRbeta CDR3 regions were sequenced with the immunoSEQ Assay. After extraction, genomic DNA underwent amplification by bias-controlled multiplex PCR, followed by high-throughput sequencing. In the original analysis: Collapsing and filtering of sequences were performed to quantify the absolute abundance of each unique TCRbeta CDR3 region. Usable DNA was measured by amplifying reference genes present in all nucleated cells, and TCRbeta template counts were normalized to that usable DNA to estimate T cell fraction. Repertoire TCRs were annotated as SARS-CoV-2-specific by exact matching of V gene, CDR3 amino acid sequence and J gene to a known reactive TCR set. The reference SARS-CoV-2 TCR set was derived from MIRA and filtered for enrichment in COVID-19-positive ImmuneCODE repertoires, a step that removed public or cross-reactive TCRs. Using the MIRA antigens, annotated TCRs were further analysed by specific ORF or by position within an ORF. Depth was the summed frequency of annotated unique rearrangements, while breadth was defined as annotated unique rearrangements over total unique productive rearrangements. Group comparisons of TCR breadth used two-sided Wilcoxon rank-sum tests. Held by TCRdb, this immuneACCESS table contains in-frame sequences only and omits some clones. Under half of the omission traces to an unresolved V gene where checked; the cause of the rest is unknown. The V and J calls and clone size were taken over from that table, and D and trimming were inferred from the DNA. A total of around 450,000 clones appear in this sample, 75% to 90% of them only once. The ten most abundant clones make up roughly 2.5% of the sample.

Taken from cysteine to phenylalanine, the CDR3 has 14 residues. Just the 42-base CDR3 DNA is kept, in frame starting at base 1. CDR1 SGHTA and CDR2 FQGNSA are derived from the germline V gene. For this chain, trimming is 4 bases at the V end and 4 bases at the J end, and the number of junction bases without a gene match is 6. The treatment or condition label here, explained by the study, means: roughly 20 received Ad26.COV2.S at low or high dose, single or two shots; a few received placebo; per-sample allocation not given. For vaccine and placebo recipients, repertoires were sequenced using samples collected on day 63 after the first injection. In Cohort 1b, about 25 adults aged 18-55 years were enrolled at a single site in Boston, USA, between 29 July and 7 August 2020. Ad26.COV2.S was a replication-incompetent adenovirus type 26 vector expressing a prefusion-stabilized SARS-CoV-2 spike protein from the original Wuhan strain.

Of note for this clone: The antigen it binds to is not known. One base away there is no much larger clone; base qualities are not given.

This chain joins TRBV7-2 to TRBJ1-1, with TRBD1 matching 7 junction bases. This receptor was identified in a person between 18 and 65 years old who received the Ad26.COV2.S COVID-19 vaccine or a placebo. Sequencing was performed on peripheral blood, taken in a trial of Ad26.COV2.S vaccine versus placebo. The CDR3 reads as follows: CASSWGQSGTEAFF. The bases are TGTGCCAGCAGCTGGGGACAGAGTGGCACTGAAGCTTTCTTT.